These T cell receptor beta chains were read from a single sample in a study of technical replicates of blood from several donors. Profiled with immunoSEQ multiplex PCR; TCRdb holds only in-frame clones, not every one. The data contain 75,000 to 95,000 clones, 94% of them seen just once; the ten biggest clones take up 0.39%. Input material: T cells isolated from PBMCs. Source of these receptors: a human donor in good health. The CDR3 runs from the conserved cysteine through the conserved F or W. D genes are given only for firm matches. The size of a clone is reported for some rows only, either as once, few or many, or as a class for expanded clones.

J	length	D	size	V	CDR3	DNA
TRBJ1-2	13	NA	once	TRBV2	CASIQGGSGGYTF	TGTGCCAGCATCCAGGGAGGCAGCGGTGGCTACACCTTC
TRBJ2-4	14	NA	NA	TRBV27	CASSPTLAKNIQYF	TGTGCCAGCAGTCCTACCCTAGCCAAAAACATTCAGTACTTC
TRBJ1-5	13	TRBD1	NA	TRBV19	CASAGGLNQPQHF	TGTGCCAGTGCAGGGGGCCTCAATCAGCCCCAGCATTTT
TRBJ1-1	15	TRBD1	once	TRBV4-1	CASSQTQGRNTEAFF	TGCGCCAGCAGCCAAACACAGGGGAGGAACACTGAAGCTTTCTTT
TRBJ2-1	13	TRBD2	NA	TRBV6-1	CATRISGRDEQFF	TGTGCCACAAGAATTAGCGGGAGAGATGAGCAGTTCTTC
TRBJ2-7	15	TRBD1	NA	TRBV6-1	CASSTGQGKEYEQYF	TGTGCCAGCAGCACGGGACAGGGGAAGGAGTACGAGCAGTACTTC
TRBJ2-6	16	NA	once	TRBV2	CASKKGRGNGANVLTF	TGTGCCAGCAAGAAAGGGAGGGGGAATGGGGCCAACGTCCTGACTTTC
TRBJ2-7	13	NA	once	TRBV10-3	CAISERENYEQYF	TGTGCCATCAGTGAGCGGGAGAACTACGAGCAGTACTTC
TRBJ2-1	15	TRBD2	NA	TRBV7-2	CASSSPSGFYNEQFF	TGTGCCAGCAGCTCACCTAGCGGATTCTACAATGAGCAGTTCTTC
TRBJ1-2	12	NA	NA	TRBV5-6	CASSLALGGYTF	TGTGCCAGCAGCTTGGCCCTTGGCGGCTACACCTTC
TRBJ2-7	14	TRBD2	NA	TRBV10-3	CAISGQAGGYEQYF	TGTGCCATCAGTGGTCAAGCGGGAGGCTACGAGCAGTACTTC
TRBJ1-2	13	NA	NA	TRBV6-5	CASSYSRGQGYTF	TGTGCCAGCAGTTACTCCAGGGGTCAAGGCTACACCTTC
TRBJ2-7	16	TRBD2	NA	TRBV7-6	CASSLRTASGGYEQYF	TGTGCCAGCAGCCTCCGGACGGCTAGCGGGGGGTACGAGCAGTACTTC
TRBJ1-5	15	TRBD1	NA	TRBV9	CASSATRGQWQPQHF	TGTGCCAGCAGCGCAACGAGGGGACAGTGGCAGCCCCAGCATTTT
TRBJ1-2	15	NA	NA	TRBV27	CASSTKARPLYGYTF	TGTGCCAGCAGTACGAAAGCCAGGCCATTATATGGCTACACCTTC
TRBJ1-2	18	NA	NA	TRBV27	CASSLSPWTLSANYGYTF	TGTGCCAGCAGTTTATCTCCATGGACACTCTCCGCTAACTATGGCTACACCTTC
TRBJ1-2	15	TRBD1	NA	TRBV29-1	CSVDQVRIGGHGYTF	TGCAGCGTTGACCAAGTCCGAATAGGGGGCCATGGCTACACCTTC
TRBJ2-7	14	NA	NA	TRBV5-4	CASSSGVSTYEQYF	TGTGCCAGCAGTTCCGGGGTCTCGACCTACGAGCAGTACTTC
TRBJ2-1	22	TRBD2	NA	TRBV4-3	CASSQERTYASGPHSSYNEQFF	TGCGCCAGCAGCCAAGAGAGAACTTACGCTAGCGGGCCACATAGCTCCTACAATGAGCAGTTCTTC
TRBJ1-2	16	NA	NA	TRBV19	CASSILRDTLNYGYTF	TGTGCCAGTAGTATACTCCGGGACACACTGAACTATGGCTACACCTTC
TRBJ2-7	14	NA	NA	TRBV23-1	CASSQSPGIYEQYF	TGCGCCAGCAGTCAATCTCCAGGGATCTACGAGCAGTACTTC
TRBJ2-5	17	TRBD1	NA	TRBV4-2	CASSFRPNRGDQETQYF	TGTGCCAGCAGCTTTCGTCCCAACAGGGGAGACCAAGAGACCCAGTACTTC
TRBJ2-7	14	TRBD1	NA	TRBV10-3	CAINAGTGQGEQYF	TGTGCCATCAACGCCGGGACAGGTCAGGGGGAGCAGTACTTC
TRBJ1-1	15	TRBD1	NA	TRBV9	CASSPPGQGGTEAFF	TGTGCCAGCAGCCCCCCGGGACAGGGGGGCACTGAAGCTTTCTTT
TRBJ1-5	13	NA	NA	TRBV30	CAWSDRHNQPQHF	TGTGCCTGGAGTGACAGGCACAATCAGCCCCAGCATTTT
TRBJ1-2	19	TRBD1	NA	TRBV27	CASSLSSGQGRPTNYGYTF	TGTGCCAGCAGTTTATCGTCGGGACAGGGAAGGCCTACTAACTATGGCTACACCTTC
TRBJ2-5	15	TRBD2	once	TRBV7-6	CASSLKTSGRETQYF	TGTGCCAGCAGCTTGAAGACTAGCGGGAGGGAGACCCAGTACTTC
TRBJ2-7	15	TRBD2	NA	TRBV28	CASSFLREINYEQYF	TGTGCCAGCAGTTTCTTGCGGGAGATCAACTACGAGCAGTACTTC
TRBJ2-7	16	TRBD1	NA	TRBV4-1	CASSQAMGQGVYEQYF	TGCGCCAGCAGCCAAGCGATGGGACAGGGAGTCTACGAGCAGTACTTC
TRBJ2-7	14	NA	few	TRBV5-1	CASSLGNQGYEQYF	TGCGCCAGCAGCTTGGGAAATCAGGGATACGAGCAGTACTTC
TRBJ1-1	14	NA	NA	TRBV5-4	CASSLGSGGTEAFF	TGTGCCAGCAGCTTGGGTTCGGGGGGAACTGAAGCTTTCTTT
TRBJ2-1	12	NA	NA	TRBV19	CASSIAVNEQFF	TGTGCCAGTAGTATAGCAGTTAATGAGCAGTTCTTC
TRBJ1-2	12	NA	NA	TRBV19	CASSTGFESYTF	TGTGCCAGTAGTACAGGGTTCGAAAGCTACACCTTC
TRBJ2-5	15	TRBD2	NA	TRBV5-1	CASSFTSGRAETQYF	TGCGCCAGCAGCTTTACTAGCGGGAGGGCAGAGACCCAGTACTTC
TRBJ2-7	15	TRBD1	once	TRBV2	CASSDPRTGGDEQYF	TGTGCCAGCAGTGATCCTAGGACAGGGGGGGACGAGCAGTACTTC
TRBJ2-7	15	NA	NA	TRBV7-7	CASSFPTIGADEQYF	TGTGCTAGCAGCTTCCCTACAATAGGGGCCGACGAGCAGTACTTC
TRBJ1-4	14	NA	NA	TRBV6-5	CASSKTGANEKLFF	TGTGCCAGCAGCAAGACAGGCGCTAATGAAAAACTGTTTTTT
TRBJ2-7	14	TRBD2	NA	TRBV14	CASSPRDYTYEQYF	TGTGCCAGCAGCCCGCGGGACTATACCTACGAGCAGTACTTC
TRBJ2-2	14	NA	NA	TRBV5-6	CASSLTGSGGELFF	TGTGCCAGCAGCTTGACGGGGAGCGGCGGGGAGCTGTTTTTT
TRBJ1-1	17	NA	NA	TRBV19	CASSIDQGGYMNTEAFF	TGTGCCAGTAGTATAGATCAAGGAGGGTACATGAACACTGAAGCTTTCTTT
TRBJ1-5	16	TRBD1	NA	TRBV7-2	CASTLGTGDSHQPQHF	TGTGCCAGCACCCTCGGGACAGGGGACTCTCATCAGCCCCAGCATTTT
TRBJ1-1	14	NA	NA	TRBV6-6	CASTKGHLNTEAFF	TGTGCCAGCACCAAGGGGCACCTGAACACTGAAGCTTTCTTT
TRBJ1-2	16	NA	NA	TRBV9	CASSVTLGAGMDGYTF	TGTGCCAGCAGCGTGACCTTGGGGGCAGGCATGGATGGCTACACCTTC
TRBJ2-5	16	TRBD1	few	TRBV5-1	CASSLYMGRGSETQYF	TGCGCCAGCAGCTTGTATATGGGCAGGGGGTCAGAGACCCAGTACTTC
TRBJ1-4	15	NA	NA	TRBV5-1	CASSLEGQLNEKLFF	TGCGCCAGCAGCTTGGAGGGGCAGCTTAATGAAAAACTGTTTTTT